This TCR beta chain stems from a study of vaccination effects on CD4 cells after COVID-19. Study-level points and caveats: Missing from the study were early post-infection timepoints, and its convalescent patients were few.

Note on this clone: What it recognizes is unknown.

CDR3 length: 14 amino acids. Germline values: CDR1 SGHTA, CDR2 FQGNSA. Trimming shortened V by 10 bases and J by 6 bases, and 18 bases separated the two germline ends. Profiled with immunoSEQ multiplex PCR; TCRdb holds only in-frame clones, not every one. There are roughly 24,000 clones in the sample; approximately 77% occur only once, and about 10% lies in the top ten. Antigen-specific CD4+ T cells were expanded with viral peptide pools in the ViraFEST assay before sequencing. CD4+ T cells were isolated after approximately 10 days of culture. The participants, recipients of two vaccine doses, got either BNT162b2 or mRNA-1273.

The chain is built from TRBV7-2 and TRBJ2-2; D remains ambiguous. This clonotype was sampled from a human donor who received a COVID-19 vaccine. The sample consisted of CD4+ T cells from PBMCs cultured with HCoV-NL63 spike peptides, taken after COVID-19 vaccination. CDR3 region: CATAPRAVAGELFF. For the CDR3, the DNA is TGTGCCACTGCTCCTAGGGCGGTGGCCGGGGAGCTGTTTTTT.